This T cell receptor beta chain was obtained from a study of blood T cell repertoires in COVID-19. Study-wide background: COVID-19 samples from acute and convalescent phases originated in the United States, Italy and Spain. PBMCs, B-cell-depleted T cells, or T cells provided the cDNA or gDNA that made up the material.

Seattle's cohort entered during active infection and was followed longitudinally. Data came from immunoSEQ multiplex PCR; TCRdb stores just in-frame clones and leaves some out. This sample has some 350,000 clones; 88% occur once, and the top ten carry around 6.6%. This sequence was found in a woman between 70 and 85 years old with COVID-19, enrolled during active disease. Sequencing was done on a sample of peripheral blood.

The CDR3 reads CASSIRQGLDTEAFF. Written as DNA, the CDR3 is TGTGCCAGCAGCATCCGCCAGGGGTTGGACACTGAAGCTTTCTTT. The rearrangement joins TRBV11-1 to TRBJ1-1; TRBD1 is a possible D gene (6 bases). The germline CDR1 and CDR2 sequences are SGHAT and FQDESV (reference sequence). V was shortened by 5 bases and J by 3 bases, with 16 bases between the two germline ends. This CDR3 has 15 amino acids.